This T cell receptor (beta chain) was sequenced during a study of CD8+ T cells in alopecia areata. Study conclusions and caveats: Shared TCR sequences were less clear between patients than in mice, possibly partly from HLA diversity.

Extraction of RNA preceded its reverse transcription into cDNA, which served as the sequencing template. Generated by immunoSEQ multiplex PCR, the TCRdb table keeps only in-frame clones and is missing some. The repertoire has 100,000 to 150,000 clones, roughly 50% of them found once; the top ten carry about 10%. Punch biopsies of lesional scalp, plus peripheral blood, were taken from alopecia areata patients. In its sample, this clone was seen a few times. Its antigen remains unidentified. Germline-derived CDR1 and CDR2 are SQVTM and ANQGSEA. CDR3 length: 14 amino acids. Trimming took 8 bases from V and 3 from J, leaving 17 bases between them.

This TCR derives from a human donor with alopecia areata. Input material: NKG2D-low CD8+ T cells sorted from blood. This rearrangement joins TRBV29-1 to TRBJ2-1; D may be TRBD2 (6 bases). The CDR3 is CSLTSGVDYNEQFF. DNA for the CDR3: TGCAGCCTGACCTCGGGGGTCGACTACAATGAGCAGTTCTTC.